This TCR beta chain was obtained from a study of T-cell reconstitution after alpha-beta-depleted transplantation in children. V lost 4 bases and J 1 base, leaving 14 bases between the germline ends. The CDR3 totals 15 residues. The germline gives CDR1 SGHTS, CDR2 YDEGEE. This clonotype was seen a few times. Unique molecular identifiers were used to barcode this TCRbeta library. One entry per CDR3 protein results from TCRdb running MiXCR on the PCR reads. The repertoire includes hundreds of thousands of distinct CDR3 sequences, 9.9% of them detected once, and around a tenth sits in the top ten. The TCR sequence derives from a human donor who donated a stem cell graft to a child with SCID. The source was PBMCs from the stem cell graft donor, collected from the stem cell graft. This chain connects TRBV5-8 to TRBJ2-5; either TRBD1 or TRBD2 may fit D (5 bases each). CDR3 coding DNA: TGTGCCAGCAGCAACGGGGCTTGGGTCCAAGAGACCCAGTACTTC. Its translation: CASSNGAWVQETQYF.